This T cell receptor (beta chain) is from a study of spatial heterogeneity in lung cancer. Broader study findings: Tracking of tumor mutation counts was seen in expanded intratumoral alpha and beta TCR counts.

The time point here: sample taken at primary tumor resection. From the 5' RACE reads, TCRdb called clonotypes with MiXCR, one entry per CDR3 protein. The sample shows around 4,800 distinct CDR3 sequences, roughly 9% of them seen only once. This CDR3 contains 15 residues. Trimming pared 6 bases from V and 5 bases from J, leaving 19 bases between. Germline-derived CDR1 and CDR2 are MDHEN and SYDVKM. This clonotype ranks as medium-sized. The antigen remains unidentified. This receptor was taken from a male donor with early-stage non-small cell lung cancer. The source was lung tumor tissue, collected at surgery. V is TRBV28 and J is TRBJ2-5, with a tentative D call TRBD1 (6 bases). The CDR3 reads CASSYPLVQGETQYF. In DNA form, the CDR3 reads TGTGCCAGCAGCTACCCATTGGTACAGGGCGAGACCCAGTACTTC.